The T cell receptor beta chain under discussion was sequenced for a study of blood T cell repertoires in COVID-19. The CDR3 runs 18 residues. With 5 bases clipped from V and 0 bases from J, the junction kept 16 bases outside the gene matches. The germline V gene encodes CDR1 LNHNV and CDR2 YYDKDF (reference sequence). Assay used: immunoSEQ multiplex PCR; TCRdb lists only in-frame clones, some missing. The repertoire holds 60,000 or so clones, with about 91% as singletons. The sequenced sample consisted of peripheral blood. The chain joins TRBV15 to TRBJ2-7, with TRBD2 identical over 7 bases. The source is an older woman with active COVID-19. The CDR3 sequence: CATSPGDGSGPSSYEQYF. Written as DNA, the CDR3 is TGTGCCACCAGCCCCGGTGATGGTAGCGGGCCTAGCTCCTACGAGCAGTACTTC.